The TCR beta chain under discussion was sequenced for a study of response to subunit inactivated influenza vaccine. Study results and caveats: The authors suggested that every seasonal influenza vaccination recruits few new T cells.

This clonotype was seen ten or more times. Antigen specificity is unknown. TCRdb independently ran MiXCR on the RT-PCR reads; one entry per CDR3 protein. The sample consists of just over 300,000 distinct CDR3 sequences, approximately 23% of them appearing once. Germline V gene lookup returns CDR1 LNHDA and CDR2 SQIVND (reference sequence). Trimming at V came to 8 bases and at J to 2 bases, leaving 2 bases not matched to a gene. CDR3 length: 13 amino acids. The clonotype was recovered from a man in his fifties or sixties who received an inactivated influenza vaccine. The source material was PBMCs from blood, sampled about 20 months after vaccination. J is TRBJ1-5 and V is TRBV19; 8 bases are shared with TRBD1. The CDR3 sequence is CASQDRGNQPQHF. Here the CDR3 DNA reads TGTGCCAGTCAGGACAGGGGCAATCAGCCCCAGCATTTT. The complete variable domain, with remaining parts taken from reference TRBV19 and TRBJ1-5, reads DGGITQSPKYLFRKEGQNVTLSCEQNLNHDAMYWYRQDPGQGLRLIYYSQIVNDFQKGDIAEGYSVSREKKESFPLTVTSAQKNPTAFYLCASQDRGNQPQHFGDGTRLSIL.